This T cell receptor (beta chain) was captured by sequencing in a study of OX40 agonist ivuxolimab in advanced cancers. The sample holds one count of this clone. The CDR3 has 15 residues. Germline V CDR1 and CDR2: MRHNA, SNTAGT. The J segment lost 7 bases and the V segment lost 6 bases, leaving 7 bases of the junction unmatched. On cycle 4 day 1 and cycle 7 day 1, as well as at baseline, blood was sampled. TCRdb keeps only in-frame clones here, not all; method: immunoSEQ multiplex PCR. The sample consists of about 79,000 clones, roughly 87% of them appearing once. The TCR originated in an adult with an advanced solid tumor such as melanoma, head and neck, liver or kidney cancer. The source material was CD4+ or CD8+ T cells sorted from blood, sampled in a trial of the OX40 agonist ivuxolimab. This rearrangement joins TRBV6-4 to TRBJ1-6; 9 bases line up with TRBD1. CDR3 sequence: CASRNDRGINSPLHF. The CDR3 DNA follows: TGTGCCAGCAGGAACGACAGGGGGATAAATTCACCCCTCCACTTT.